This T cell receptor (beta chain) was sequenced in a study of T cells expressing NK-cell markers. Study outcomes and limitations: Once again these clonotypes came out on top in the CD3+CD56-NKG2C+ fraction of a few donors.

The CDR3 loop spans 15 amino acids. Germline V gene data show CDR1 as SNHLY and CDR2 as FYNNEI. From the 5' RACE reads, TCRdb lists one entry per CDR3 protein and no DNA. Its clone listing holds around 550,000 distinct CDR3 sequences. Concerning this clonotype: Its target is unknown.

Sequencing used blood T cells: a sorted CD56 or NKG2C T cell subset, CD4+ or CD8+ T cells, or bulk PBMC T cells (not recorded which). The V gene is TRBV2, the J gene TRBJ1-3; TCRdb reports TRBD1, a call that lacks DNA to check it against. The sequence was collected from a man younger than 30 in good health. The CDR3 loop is CASSEIRGPGNTIYF.